These 25 T cell receptor beta chains share one sample of origin, sequenced in a study of graft-versus-host responses after intestinal transplantation. Some clones are missing from TCRdb's copy, which holds only in-frame ones; the method was immunoSEQ multiplex PCR. The table records about 99,000 clones, about 90% of them present only once. Their antigens remain unidentified. The specimen comprised unstimulated CD4+ T cells sorted from spleen or lymph node cells, sampled before intestinal transplant. The receptors originated from a human donor who received an intestinal transplant.

This chain joins TRBV28 and TRBJ1-5; D unclear. The CDR3 sequence is 15 residues long. Trimming left V 7 bases short and J 1 base short, with 14 bases between. Germline V gene data show CDR1 as MDHEN and CDR2 as SYDVKM. CDR3 region: CASNAGFGSNQPQHF. DNA of the CDR3: TGTGCCAGCAACGCCGGTTTTGGGAGCAATCAGCCCCAGCATTTT.

V and J are TRBV28 and TRBJ1-6; no firm D call. The V gene's germline CDR1 is MDHEN and CDR2 SYDVKM. V gave up 8 bases and J gave up 6 bases, with 17 bases separating them. This CDR3 comprises 15 residues. For the CDR3, the DNA is TGTGCCAGCGGGCAGGCTCTAGGGAGTAATTCACCCCTCCACTTT. It encodes CASGQALGSNSPLHF.

The chain combines TRBV4-2 with TRBJ2-3, with TRBD2 identical over 12 bases. J gave up 3 bases and V 4 bases, and 5 bases lay outside the gene matches. The length of the CDR3 is 16 residues. Germline loops: CDR1 LGHNA, CDR2 YNFKEQ. The CDR3, as DNA: TGTGCCAGCAGCCGACTGACTAGCGGGAGTACAGATACGCAGTATTTT. Translated, it gives CASSRLTSGSTDTQYF.

The chain couples TRBV7-9 to TRBJ2-1, with TRBD1 matching 8 bases. CDR3 length equals 13 residues. Germline assignment: CDR1 SEHNR and CDR2 FQNEAQ (reference sequence). The V segment lost 5 bases and the J segment 11 bases; nucleotides outside the gene matches: 8. For the CDR3, the DNA is TGTGCCAGCAGCAAGCCGGACAGGGTGAAGCAGTTCTTC. This sequence encodes CASSKPDRVKQFF.

V is TRBV18 and J is TRBJ2-7; 7 bases are shared with TRBD1. Per the germline V gene, CDR1 is KGHSH and CDR2 is LQKENI. CDR3 length: 13 amino acids. V was clipped by 2 bases and J by 5 bases; unmatched bases: 3. CDR3 amino acids: CASSPNDRDEQYF. The CDR3 DNA reads TGTGCCAGCTCACCAAACGACAGGGACGAGCAGTACTTC.

The rearrangement links TRBV14 to TRBJ2-5, with D perhaps TRBD1 or TRBD2 (5 bases each). The J call may not be correct, given that the DNA end is closer to TRBJ2-7. Per germline, CDR1 SGHDN and CDR2 FVKESK. The CDR3 has 14 residues. CDR3 in DNA: TGTGCCAGCAGCCATGTGGGGGATCTGTACGAGCAGTACTTC. It translates to CASSHVGDLYEQYF.

This clone was seen a few times. The V call is TRBV28, the J call TRBJ1-4; no firm D call. The CDR3 has 14 residues. V was cut by 2 bases and J by 10 bases, with 14 bases left in between. The V gene's germline CDR1 is MDHEN and CDR2 SYDVKM. For the CDR3, the DNA is TGTGCCAGCAGTTTACCTAACACCCTCGGAAAACTGTTTTTT. Amino acid sequence: CASSLPNTLGKLFF.

The chain is built from TRBV7-9 and TRBJ2-7, with a tentative D call TRBD1 (6 bases). The germline V gene encodes CDR1 SEHNR and CDR2 FQNEAQ (reference sequence). The CDR3 runs 15 residues. The V and J ends lost 1 base and 1 base respectively, with 11 bases between them. This chain's CDR3 is CASSLDLGASYEQYF. CDR3 coding DNA: TGTGCCAGCAGCTTAGATCTGGGGGCGTCCTACGAGCAGTACTTC.

J is TRBJ2-6 and V is TRBV19; D may be TRBD1 (6 bases). The CDR3 consists of 16 residues. CDR1 is LNHDA and CDR2 is SQIVND in the germline V gene (reference sequence). Trimming shortened V by 7 bases and J by 0 bases, and 13 bases separated the two germline ends. The CDR3 loop reads CASKTGQSSGANVLTF. The CDR3 DNA reads TGTGCCAGTAAAACGGGACAATCCTCTGGGGCCAACGTCCTGACTTTC.

V usage is TRBV4-2 and J usage is TRBJ1-5, with TRBD1 identical over 7 bases. This CDR3 contains 15 residues. Trimming removed 2 bases from V and 4 bases from J; junction bases left unmatched: 5. Germline V gene sequence: CDR1 LGHNA, CDR2 YNFKEQ. DNA of the CDR3: TGTGCCAGCAGCCAAAGGGACAGTGGGAATCAGCCCCAGCATTTT. As protein: CASSQRDSGNQPQHF.

The chain uses TRBV6-5 and TRBJ1-3; D gene uncertain. V was trimmed by 5 bases and J by 0 bases, leaving 11 bases between them. Germline V gives CDR1 MNHEY, CDR2 SVGAGI. This CDR3 is built from 15 residues. The CDR3: CASSPLAYSGNTIYF. The DNA for the CDR3 is TGTGCCAGCAGTCCTCTGGCGTACTCTGGAAACACCATATATTTT.

This sequence joins TRBV28 and TRBJ1-2; TRBD1 matches at 10 bases. Germline CDR1 and CDR2: MDHEN and SYDVKM. This CDR3 is built from 16 residues. V was clipped by 4 bases and J by 6 bases; unmatched bases: 11. CDR3 residues: CASSSYPGQGEDGYTF. The CDR3 region has the DNA TGTGCCAGCAGTTCCTACCCCGGACAGGGGGAAGATGGCTACACCTTC.

The table lists this clone with a count of one. The CDR3 sequence is CASSLDHGRDEQFF. CDR3 bases: TGTGCCAGCAGCTTAGACCACGGGAGGGATGAGCAGTTCTTC. This chain connects TRBV11-3 to TRBJ2-1; TRBD2 matches 8 bases. Germline loops: CDR1 SGHNT, CDR2 YENEEA. The CDR3 has 14 amino acids. V shed 0 bases, J shed 8 bases, and the junction held 3 bases outside the gene matches.

The chain is built from TRBV11-2 and TRBJ2-1; 7 bases map to TRBD2. Trimming cost V 8 bases and J 3 bases; bases outside gene matches: 13. This CDR3 region has 16 residues. Per the germline V gene, CDR1 is SGHAT and CDR2 is FQNNGV. CDR3 bases: TGTGCCAGCGCGTCCCGAGCGGGACCCTTCTACAATGAGCAGTTCTTC. As protein: CASASRAGPFYNEQFF.

This clone appeared once. This chain connects TRBV6-5 to TRBJ2-3; a possible D gene is TRBD1 (6 bases). Germline V CDR1 and CDR2: MNHEY, SVGAGI. This CDR3 is built from 13 residues. V was cut by 4 bases and J by 6 bases, with 11 bases left in between. The DNA for the CDR3 is TGTGCCAGCAGTTCCACAGGGCTGGATACGCAGTATTTT. Protein product: CASSSTGLDTQYF.

Note on this clone: This sample also contains other DNA sequences that code for the same CDR3. The gene calls are TRBV28 and TRBJ1-2; TRBD1 aligns across 7 bases. The CDR3 sequence is 12 residues long. The germline gives CDR1 MDHEN, CDR2 SYDVKM. The V segment lost 6 bases and the J segment 5 bases; nucleotides outside the gene matches: 3. The CDR3 is CASRLQGYGYTF. CDR3 bases: TGTGCCAGCAGGCTACAGGGGTATGGCTACACCTTC.

This sequence joins TRBV13 and TRBJ1-6, with 12 bases that match TRBD1. Germline CDR1 and CDR2: PRHDT and FYEKMQ (reference sequence). This CDR3 comprises 17 residues. Unmatched junction bases numbered 5, after V lost 1 base and J lost 7 bases. The CDR3 loop is CASSLVGTGGSNSPLHF. In nucleotides, the CDR3 is TGTGCCAGCAGCTTAGTAGGGACAGGGGGCTCCAATTCACCCCTCCACTTT.

The chain links TRBV9 to TRBJ1-1, with D tentatively TRBD1 (6 bases). V lost 2 bases to trimming and J lost 2 bases, with 10 bases between them. This CDR3 comprises 14 residues. Germline V CDR1 and CDR2: SGDLS, YYNGEE. The CDR3 nucleotides are TGTGCCAGCAGCGTCGGACAGCGAAACACTGAAGCTTTCTTT. It is translated as CASSVGQRNTEAFF. Drawing the rest from reference TRBV9 and TRBJ1-1, the complete variable domain is DSGVTQTPKHLITATGQRVTLRCSPRSGDLSVYWYQQSLDQGLQFLIQYYNGEERAKGNILERFSAQQFPDLHSELNLSSLELGDSALYFCASSVGQRNTEAFFGQGTRLTVV.

The chain uses TRBV30 and TRBJ2-3; 7 nucleotides align to TRBD1. The ends lost 4 bases at V and 4 bases at J; junction bases unmatched: 8. The germline V gene encodes CDR1 GTSNPN and CDR2 SVGIG (reference sequence). CDR3 size: 14 residues. The CDR3 region is CAWIKGAKADTQYF. DNA of the CDR3: TGTGCCTGGATTAAGGGGGCTAAAGCAGATACGCAGTATTTT. The entire variable domain, with the rest obtained from reference TRBV30 and TRBJ2-3, is as follows: SQTIHQWPATLVQPVGSPLSLECTVEGTSNPNLYWYRQAAGRGLQLLFYSVGIGQISSEVPQNLSASRPQDRQFILSSKKLLLSDSGFYLCAWIKGAKADTQYFGPGTRLTVL.

The genes are TRBV11-2 and TRBJ1-2; D is undetermined. The germline V gene encodes CDR1 SGHAT and CDR2 FQNNGV. The CDR3 consists of 14 residues. V lost 1 base to trimming and J lost 4 bases, with 10 bases between them. The CDR3 here is CASSLVSQGYGYTF. The CDR3 region has the DNA TGTGCCAGCAGCTTAGTCTCACAAGGCTATGGCTACACCTTC.

The chain carries TRBV6-5 and TRBJ2-7; D is uncertain. V shed 2 bases and J shed 2 bases, with 13 bases lying between them. The CDR3 length is 15 residues. Germline CDR1 MNHEY, CDR2 SVGAGI. The DNA of the CDR3 is TGTGCCAGCAGTTACGGCGGCAGCACGACCTACGAGCAGTACTTC. Translated: CASSYGGSTTYEQYF.

J is TRBJ1-5 and V is TRBV2; 12 nucleotides agree with TRBD1. CDR1 SNHLY and CDR2 FYNNEI come from the germline V gene. The CDR3 covers 15 residues. Trimming removed 6 bases from V and 7 bases from J; junction bases left unmatched: 7. In DNA, the CDR3 is TGTGCCAGCAGGAGGGACAGGGGGCGCGGGCAGCCCCAGCATTTT. The encoded protein is CASRRDRGRGQPQHF. Full variable domain (missing parts from reference TRBV2 and TRBJ1-5): EPEVTQTPSHQVTQMGQEVILRCVPISNHLYFYWYRQILGQKVEFLVSFYNNEISEKSEIFDDQFSVERPDGSNFTLKIRSTKLEDSAMYFCASRRDRGRGQPQHFGDGTRLSIL.

CDR3 loop: CASSSSPGPSYEQYF. DNA of the CDR3: TGTGCCAGCAGTTCCTCCCCGGGGCCCTCCTACGAGCAGTACTTC. J is TRBJ2-7 and V is TRBV5-6; tentatively, D is TRBD1 or TRBD2 (5 bases each). CDR1 and CDR2 (germline): SGHDT, YYEEEE. V lost 5 bases and J lost 0, with 15 bases in between. CDR3 length equals 15 residues.

This clone appeared a single time. The chain uses TRBV7-9 and TRBJ2-2, with D possibly TRBD2 on 6 matching bases. Trimming shortened V by 5 bases and J by 2 bases, and 12 bases separated the two germline ends. CDR1 and CDR2 (germline): SEHNR, FQNEAQ (reference sequence). The CDR3 contains 15 residues. The CDR3 nucleotides read TGTGCCAGCAGCGAGGGACTGGTTAACACCGGGGAGCTGTTTTTT. It translates to CASSEGLVNTGELFF.

On this clone: This specimen includes other DNA sequences encoding the same CDR3. The chain links TRBV6-6 to TRBJ2-2; 10 bases line up with TRBD1. Germline values: CDR1 MNHNY, CDR2 SVGAGI (reference sequence). V dropped 6 bases and J dropped 5; count of bases not matched to a gene: 3. This CDR3 contains 14 residues. CDR3 coding DNA: TGTGCCAGCAGGGGGACAGGGGCAACCGGGGAGCTGTTTTTT. This gives the protein CASRGTGATGELFF.